This T cell receptor (beta chain) was retrieved from a study of blood T cell repertoires in COVID-19. The CDR3 is 17 amino acids. CDR1 is ENHRY, CDR2 SYGVKD, per germline. With V trimmed by 7 bases and J by 7 bases, 16 bases remained unmatched. Clones were sequenced by immunoSEQ multiplex PCR, and TCRdb holds only the in-frame ones, with some missing. The table has more than 200,000 clones, approximately 90% seen once. This rearrangement joins TRBV10-3 to TRBJ2-2; 9 nucleotides agree with TRBD2. The TCR was taken from a woman aged 45-59 years with COVID-19, enrolled during active disease. The sequenced sample consisted of peripheral blood. The CDR3 sequence: CAITPSSSGVRGGELFF. The DNA of the CDR3 is TGTGCCATCACCCCTTCGTCTAGCGGGGTGAGGGGCGGGGAGCTGTTTTTT.